Reported below is one TCR beta chain. Profiled with immunoSEQ multiplex PCR; TCRdb holds only in-frame clones, not every one. The repertoire holds some 80,000 clones, under 90% seen once, with more than 2% in the top ten. These data belong to a study of T cell clones after liver transplantation. Study-level information: Samples came from ITN030ST, which attempted immunosuppression withdrawal within 2 years of liver transplantation. As an antigen-independent comparator, third-party-reactive TCRbeta sequences came from pre-transplant mixed lymphocyte reactions. Tolerant meant at least one year fully off immunosuppression without liver enzymes above twice normal.

CDR1 is SQVTM and CDR2 is ANQGSEA in the germline V gene. The CDR3 is 13 residues long. V lost 4 bases, J lost 5 bases, and 13 bases lay in between. This rearrangement joins TRBV29-1 to TRBJ2-3, with TRBD1 as a possible D gene (6 bases). The origin of this receptor is a human patient who received a liver transplant. Some T cells may originate from the graft donor. The input for sequencing was CD4+ T cells from blood, taken 48 to 50 months after liver transplant. The CDR3 DNA sequence: TGCAGCGTTGGTCAGGGGTTGGGAGATACGCAGTATTTT. Translating gives CSVGQGLGDTQYF.